The rows below give T cell receptor beta chains drawn from one sample of a study of T-cell reconstitution after alpha-beta-depleted transplantation in children. TCRdb passed the PCR reads through MiXCR, listing each CDR3 protein once. The sample has roughly 180,000 distinct CDR3 sequences; approximately 15% are singletons. The sequencing here drew on PBMCs from the stem cell graft donor, taken from the stem cell graft. These TCRs come from a human donor who donated a stem cell graft to a child with acute lymphoblastic leukemia. The CDR3 runs from the conserved cysteine through the conserved F or W. A D gene is named only where the DNA matches it firmly. The size field is filled for only some rows; it gives once, few, many or a size class.

CDR3aa: CAISEGTSYNEQFF; CDR3nt: TGTGCCATCAGTGAGGGGACTAGCTACAATGAGCAGTTCTTC; j_gene: TRBJ2-1; abundance: many; d_gene: TRBD2; v_gene: TRBV10-3
CDR3aa: CSVDKGEQFF; CDR3nt: TGCAGCGTTGATAAGGGTGAGCAGTTCTTC; j_gene: TRBJ2-1; abundance: many; d_gene: NA; v_gene: TRBV29-1
CDR3aa: CASSSDRGGTEAFF; CDR3nt: TGCGCCAGCAGCTCGGACAGGGGAGGGACTGAAGCTTTCTTT; j_gene: TRBJ1-1; abundance: once; d_gene: TRBD1; v_gene: TRBV5-1
CDR3aa: CASSLGGGSGYEQYF; CDR3nt: TGTGCCAGCAGCCTAGGAGGAGGGAGCGGATACGAGCAGTACTTC; j_gene: TRBJ2-7; abundance: many; d_gene: NA; v_gene: TRBV28
CDR3aa: CASSRGPGGGGTEAFF; CDR3nt: TGCGCCAGCAGCCGCGGTCCAGGAGGGGGGGGCACTGAAGCTTTCTTT; j_gene: TRBJ1-1; abundance: many; d_gene: NA; v_gene: TRBV5-1
CDR3aa: CASSLKFGQGTYGYTF; CDR3nt: TGTGCCAGCAGTTTAAAATTTGGGCAGGGGACATATGGCTACACCTTC; j_gene: TRBJ1-2; abundance: few; d_gene: NA; v_gene: TRBV27
CDR3aa: CASSFLKGGPTDTQYF; CDR3nt: TGTGCCAGCAGTTTCCTAAAGGGGGGGCCCACAGATACGCAGTATTTT; j_gene: TRBJ2-3; abundance: NA; d_gene: NA; v_gene: TRBV27
CDR3aa: CASSVALNSGAHYGYTF; CDR3nt: TGTGCCAGCAGCGTAGCCCTAAACAGCGGCGCCCACTATGGCTACACCTTC; j_gene: TRBJ1-2; abundance: many; d_gene: NA; v_gene: TRBV9
CDR3aa: CASSAGTGGVEQYF; CDR3nt: TGTGCCAGCAGCGCAGGGACAGGGGGCGTCGAGCAGTACTTC; j_gene: TRBJ2-7; abundance: many; d_gene: TRBD1; v_gene: TRBV9
CDR3aa: CASSFGGYSGNTIYF; CDR3nt: TGTGCCAGCAGTTTCGGCGGGTACTCTGGAAACACCATATATTTT; j_gene: TRBJ1-3; abundance: many; d_gene: NA; v_gene: TRBV12-3/TRBV12-4
CDR3aa: CASSHPGDREGRWQDTQYF; CDR3nt: TGCGCCAGCAGCCACCCCGGGGATCGGGAGGGCCGGTGGCAGGATACGCAGTATTTT; j_gene: TRBJ2-3; abundance: many; d_gene: TRBD2; v_gene: TRBV5-1
CDR3aa: CASSLVLRSGTGEQFF; CDR3nt: TGTGCCAGCAGCTTGGTACTACGGAGCGGTACCGGTGAGCAGTTCTTC; j_gene: TRBJ2-1; abundance: NA; d_gene: NA; v_gene: TRBV5-5
CDR3aa: CASSFGPSSYEQYF; CDR3nt: TGTGCCAGCAGCTTCGGCCCGAGCTCCTACGAGCAGTACTTC; j_gene: TRBJ2-7; abundance: many; d_gene: NA; v_gene: TRBV5-8
CDR3aa: CSASSSSRGNNEQFF; CDR3nt: TGCAGTGCTAGTTCGTCTAGTAGAGGTAACAATGAGCAGTTCTTC; j_gene: TRBJ2-1; abundance: many; d_gene: NA; v_gene: TRBV20-1
CDR3aa: CASARVRGRAGDEQFF; CDR3nt: TGTGCCAGCGCCAGGGTGCGCGGGAGGGCCGGAGATGAGCAGTTCTTC; j_gene: TRBJ2-1; abundance: many; d_gene: TRBD2; v_gene: TRBV11-1
CDR3aa: CATSLGGDADTQYF; CDR3nt: TGTGCCACATCACTAGGGGGAGACGCAGATACGCAGTATTTT; j_gene: TRBJ2-3; abundance: NA; d_gene: NA; v_gene: TRBV5-4
CDR3aa: CAIGIITGARETQYF; CDR3nt: TGTGCCATCGGGATTATAACAGGGGCGCGCGAGACCCAGTACTTC; j_gene: TRBJ2-5; abundance: few; d_gene: TRBD1; v_gene: TRBV10-3
CDR3aa: CASISFSGRRNSPLHF; CDR3nt: TGTGCCAGCATCTCCTTCTCTGGGCGGCGGAATTCACCCCTCCACTTT; j_gene: TRBJ1-6; abundance: NA; d_gene: NA; v_gene: TRBV5-6
CDR3aa: CSARDPQAGTPSEQFF; CDR3nt: TGCAGTGCTAGAGATCCCCAAGCGGGAACGCCATCTGAGCAGTTCTTC; j_gene: TRBJ2-1; abundance: few; d_gene: TRBD2; v_gene: TRBV20-1
CDR3aa: CASRRAVLGEGLFF; CDR3nt: TGTGCCAGCAGGCGGGCAGTTTTAGGGGAGGGGCTGTTTTTT; j_gene: TRBJ2-2; abundance: many; d_gene: TRBD2; v_gene: TRBV11-2
CDR3aa: CSARGGYGYTF; CDR3nt: TGCAGTGCTAGAGGAGGCTATGGCTACACCTTC; j_gene: TRBJ1-2; abundance: many; d_gene: NA; v_gene: TRBV20-1
CDR3aa: CASSLGVGSNQPQHF; CDR3nt: TGCGCCAGCAGCTTGGGAGTCGGGAGCAATCAGCCCCAGCATTTT; j_gene: TRBJ1-5; abundance: few; d_gene: NA; v_gene: TRBV5-1
CDR3aa: CASSLRGSTDTQYF; CDR3nt: TGCGCCAGCAGCTTGAGGGGGAGCACAGATACGCAGTATTTT; j_gene: TRBJ2-3; abundance: many; d_gene: NA; v_gene: TRBV5-1
CDR3aa: CASSHYREIADTQYF; CDR3nt: TGTGCCAGCAGCCATTATAGGGAGATCGCAGATACGCAGTATTTT; j_gene: TRBJ2-3; abundance: many; d_gene: NA; v_gene: TRBV28
CDR3aa: CASSSIMTVVRETQYF; CDR3nt: TGTGCCAGCAGTTCCATAATGACAGTTGTTCGAGAGACCCAGTACTTC; j_gene: TRBJ2-5; abundance: many; d_gene: NA; v_gene: TRBV28
CDR3aa: CASSLDGPTNTGELFF; CDR3nt: TGCGCCAGCAGCTTGGACGGACCTACGAACACCGGGGAGCTGTTTTTT; j_gene: TRBJ2-2; abundance: many; d_gene: NA; v_gene: TRBV5-1
CDR3aa: CASSPDSSSYNEQFF; CDR3nt: TGCGCCAGCAGCCCGGACAGTAGCTCCTACAATGAGCAGTTCTTC; j_gene: TRBJ2-1; abundance: many; d_gene: NA; v_gene: TRBV5-1
CDR3aa: CSARIPLLGNEQFF; CDR3nt: TGCAGTGCTAGAATACCCCTTCTGGGCAATGAGCAGTTCTTC; j_gene: TRBJ2-1; abundance: many; d_gene: NA; v_gene: TRBV20-1
CDR3aa: CASSFRRQGRSNQPQHF; CDR3nt: TGTGCCAGCAGTTTTCGAAGACAGGGTCGAAGCAATCAGCCCCAGCATTTT; j_gene: TRBJ1-5; abundance: many; d_gene: TRBD1; v_gene: TRBV12-3/TRBV12-4
CDR3aa: CASSNGLLNTGELFF; CDR3nt: TGTGCCAGCAGTAATGGACTTTTGAACACCGGGGAGCTGTTTTTT; j_gene: TRBJ2-2; abundance: NA; d_gene: NA; v_gene: TRBV7-2
CDR3aa: CASSLRWVYEQYF; CDR3nt: TGTGCCAGCAGTTTGCGGTGGGTATACGAGCAGTACTTC; j_gene: TRBJ2-7; abundance: few; d_gene: NA; v_gene: TRBV28
CDR3aa: CASSFYRVGSGANVLTF; CDR3nt: TGTGCCAGCAGTTTCTACAGGGTCGGGTCTGGGGCCAACGTCCTGACTTTC; j_gene: TRBJ2-6; abundance: NA; d_gene: NA; v_gene: TRBV27
CDR3aa: CASSLHQTYGYTF; CDR3nt: TGTGCCAGCAGTTTACATCAGACCTATGGCTACACCTTC; j_gene: TRBJ1-2; abundance: NA; d_gene: NA; v_gene: TRBV6-5
CDR3aa: CASSQDDRPNTEAFF; CDR3nt: TGCGCCAGCAGCCAAGACGACAGGCCGAACACTGAAGCTTTCTTT; j_gene: TRBJ1-1; abundance: NA; d_gene: NA; v_gene: TRBV4-1
CDR3aa: CSASTGGRTGELFF; CDR3nt: TGCAGTGCCTCAACAGGGGGCAGAACCGGGGAGCTGTTTTTT; j_gene: TRBJ2-2; abundance: many; d_gene: TRBD1; v_gene: TRBV20-1
CDR3aa: CASSLGGIRQPQHF; CDR3nt: TGTGCCAGCAGCCTGGGGGGGATCAGGCAGCCCCAGCATTTT; j_gene: TRBJ1-5; abundance: many; d_gene: NA; v_gene: TRBV7-9
CDR3aa: CASSQIRGYEQYF; CDR3nt: TGTGCCAGCAGCCAAATAAGGGGCTACGAGCAGTACTTC; j_gene: TRBJ2-7; abundance: NA; d_gene: NA; v_gene: TRBV3-1
CDR3aa: CAIRGATNEKLFF; CDR3nt: TGTGCCATCAGGGGGGCAACTAATGAAAAACTGTTTTTT; j_gene: TRBJ1-4; abundance: many; d_gene: NA; v_gene: TRBV10-3
CDR3aa: CASSLSGGQPQETQYF; CDR3nt: TGTGCCAGCAGCTTAAGTGGAGGACAGCCCCAAGAGACCCAGTACTTC; j_gene: TRBJ2-5; abundance: NA; d_gene: NA; v_gene: TRBV7-3
CDR3aa: CSASRGAYEQYF; CDR3nt: TGCAGTGCGTCTAGGGGGGCCTACGAGCAGTACTTC; j_gene: TRBJ2-7; abundance: many; d_gene: NA; v_gene: TRBV20-1
CDR3aa: CSANSLAGGGTDTQYF; CDR3nt: TGCAGTGCTAACTCCTTAGCGGGAGGGGGCACAGATACGCAGTATTTT; j_gene: TRBJ2-3; abundance: many; d_gene: TRBD2; v_gene: TRBV20-1
CDR3aa: CASSAYEGRYNEQFF; CDR3nt: TGTGCCAGCAGTGCCTACGAGGGACGTTACAATGAGCAGTTCTTC; j_gene: TRBJ2-1; abundance: NA; d_gene: NA; v_gene: TRBV25-1
CDR3aa: CSARQPASGELFF; CDR3nt: TGCAGCGCTCGGCAACCAGCATCCGGGGAGCTGTTTTTT; j_gene: TRBJ2-2; abundance: many; d_gene: NA; v_gene: TRBV29-1
CDR3aa: CASSRNNENTEAFF; CDR3nt: TGTGCCAGCAGCCGGAACAACGAGAACACTGAAGCTTTCTTT; j_gene: TRBJ1-1; abundance: many; d_gene: NA; v_gene: TRBV11-2
CDR3aa: CAISEPWGSHNEQFF; CDR3nt: TGTGCCATCAGTGAGCCCTGGGGGTCCCACAATGAGCAGTTCTTC; j_gene: TRBJ2-1; abundance: many; d_gene: NA; v_gene: TRBV10-3
CDR3aa: CASSQDLLAWYEQYF; CDR3nt: TGTGCCAGCAGCCAAGATTTGCTAGCCTGGTACGAGCAGTACTTC; j_gene: TRBJ2-7; abundance: many; d_gene: NA; v_gene: TRBV4-2
CDR3aa: CSARDTGGALAGELFF; CDR3nt: TGCAGTGCTAGGGATACAGGGGGCGCCCTTGCCGGGGAGCTGTTTTTT; j_gene: TRBJ2-2; abundance: many; d_gene: TRBD1; v_gene: TRBV20-1
CDR3aa: CASSSTWGTGHTEAFF; CDR3nt: TGTGCCAGCAGCTCGACTTGGGGGACAGGGCACACTGAAGCTTTCTTT; j_gene: TRBJ1-1; abundance: many; d_gene: TRBD1; v_gene: TRBV12-3/TRBV12-4
CDR3aa: CASSLPAGGFETQYF; CDR3nt: TGTGCCAGCAGCTTGCCAGCGGGAGGATTCGAGACCCAGTACTTC; j_gene: TRBJ2-5; abundance: NA; d_gene: TRBD2; v_gene: TRBV5-4
CDR3aa: CASSPTPGLKQDTQYF; CDR3nt: TGTGCCAGCAGCCCCACCCCCGGCCTCAAGCAAGATACGCAGTATTTT; j_gene: TRBJ2-3; abundance: many; d_gene: NA; v_gene: TRBV2
CDR3aa: CASSDRTYNEQFF; CDR3nt: TGTGCCAGCAGTGACAGGACCTACAATGAGCAGTTCTTC; j_gene: TRBJ2-1; abundance: many; d_gene: NA; v_gene: TRBV6-1
CDR3aa: CASQTSGANTGELFF; CDR3nt: TGCGCCAGCCAGACTAGCGGAGCGAACACCGGGGAGCTGTTTTTT; j_gene: TRBJ2-2; abundance: many; d_gene: TRBD2; v_gene: TRBV5-1
CDR3aa: CASSQTSGERNEQFF; CDR3nt: TGTGCCAGCAGTCAGACTAGCGGAGAGAGGAATGAGCAGTTCTTC; j_gene: TRBJ2-1; abundance: many; d_gene: TRBD2; v_gene: TRBV12-3/TRBV12-4
CDR3aa: CASSPAGAPQETQYF; CDR3nt: TGTGCCAGCAGCCCAGCGGGAGCCCCCCAAGAGACCCAGTACTTC; j_gene: TRBJ2-5; abundance: many; d_gene: TRBD2; v_gene: TRBV12-3/TRBV12-4
CDR3aa: CAIRDSGRNSYEQYF; CDR3nt: TGTGCCATCAGGGATAGCGGGAGGAACTCCTACGAGCAGTACTTC; j_gene: TRBJ2-7; abundance: NA; d_gene: TRBD2; v_gene: TRBV10-3
CDR3aa: CSARGGTGRPYEQYF; CDR3nt: TGCAGTGCTAGAGGGGGGACAGGGCGTCCCTACGAGCAGTACTTC; j_gene: TRBJ2-7; abundance: many; d_gene: TRBD1; v_gene: TRBV20-1
CDR3aa: CASSEVGELFF; CDR3nt: TGTGCCAGCAGTGAAGTCGGGGAGCTGTTTTTT; j_gene: TRBJ2-2; abundance: many; d_gene: NA; v_gene: TRBV25-1
CDR3aa: CASTDGGTSGNTGELFF; CDR3nt: TGTGCCAGCACGGATGGCGGGACTAGCGGAAACACCGGGGAGCTGTTTTTT; j_gene: TRBJ2-2; abundance: many; d_gene: TRBD2; v_gene: TRBV7-9